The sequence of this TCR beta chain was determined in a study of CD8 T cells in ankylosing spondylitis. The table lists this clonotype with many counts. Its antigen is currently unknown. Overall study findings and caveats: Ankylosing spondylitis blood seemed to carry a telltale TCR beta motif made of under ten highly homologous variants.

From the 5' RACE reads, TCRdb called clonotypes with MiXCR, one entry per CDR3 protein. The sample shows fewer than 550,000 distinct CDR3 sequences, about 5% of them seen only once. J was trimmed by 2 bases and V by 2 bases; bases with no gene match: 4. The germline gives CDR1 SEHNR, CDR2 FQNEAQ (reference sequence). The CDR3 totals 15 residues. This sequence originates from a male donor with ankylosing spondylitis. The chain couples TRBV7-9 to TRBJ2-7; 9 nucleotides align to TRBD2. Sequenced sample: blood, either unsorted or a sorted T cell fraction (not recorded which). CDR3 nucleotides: TGTGCCAGCAGCTTACATCTAGCGGGGACCTACGAGCAGTACTTC. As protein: CASSLHLAGTYEQYF.